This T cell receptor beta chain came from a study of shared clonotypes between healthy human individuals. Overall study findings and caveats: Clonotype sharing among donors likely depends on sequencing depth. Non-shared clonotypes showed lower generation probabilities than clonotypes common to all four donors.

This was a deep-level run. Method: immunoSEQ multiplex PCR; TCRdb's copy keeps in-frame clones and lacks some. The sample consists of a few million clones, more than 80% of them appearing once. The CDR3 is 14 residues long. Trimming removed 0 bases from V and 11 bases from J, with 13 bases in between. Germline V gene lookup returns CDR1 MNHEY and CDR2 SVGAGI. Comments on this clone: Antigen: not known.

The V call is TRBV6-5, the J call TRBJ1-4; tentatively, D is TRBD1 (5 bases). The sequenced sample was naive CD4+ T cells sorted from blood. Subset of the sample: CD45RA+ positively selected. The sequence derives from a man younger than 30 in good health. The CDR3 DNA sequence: TGTGCCAGCAGTTACTCAAGCCGGGGGGGTAAACTGTTTTTT. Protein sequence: CASSYSSRGGKLFF.